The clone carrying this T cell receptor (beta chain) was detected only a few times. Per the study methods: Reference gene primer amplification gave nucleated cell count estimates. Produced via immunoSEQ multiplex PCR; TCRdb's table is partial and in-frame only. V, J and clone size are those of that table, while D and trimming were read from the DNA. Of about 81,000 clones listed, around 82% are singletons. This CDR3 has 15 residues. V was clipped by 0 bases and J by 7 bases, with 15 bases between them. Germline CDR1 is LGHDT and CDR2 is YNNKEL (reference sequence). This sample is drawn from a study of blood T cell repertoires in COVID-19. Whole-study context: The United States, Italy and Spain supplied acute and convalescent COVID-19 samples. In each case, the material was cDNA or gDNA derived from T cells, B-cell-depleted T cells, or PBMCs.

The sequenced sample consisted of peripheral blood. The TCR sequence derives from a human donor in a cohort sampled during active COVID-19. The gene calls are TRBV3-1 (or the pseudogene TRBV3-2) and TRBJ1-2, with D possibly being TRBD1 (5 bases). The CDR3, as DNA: TGTGCCAGCAGCCAAGAACCGCCTGGACATCTTGGCTACACCTTC. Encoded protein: CASSQEPPGHLGYTF.